This TCR beta chain appears in the sequencing data of a study of blood T cell repertoires in COVID-19. Trimming stripped 5 bases from V and 3 bases from J, with 14 bases between. This CDR3 has 14 amino acids. Germline assignment: CDR1 SNHLY and CDR2 FYNNEI. Data came from immunoSEQ multiplex PCR; TCRdb stores just in-frame clones and leaves some out. The sample has approximately 230,000 clones; around 83% are singletons. This rearrangement joins TRBV2 to TRBJ2-7, with D tentatively TRBD1 (6 bases). Sequencing was done on a sample of peripheral blood. This TCR came from an elderly man with acute or convalescent COVID-19. CDR3 amino acids: CASSPGHINYEQYF. CDR3 coding DNA: TGTGCCAGCAGTCCGGGACATATCAACTACGAGCAGTACTTC.